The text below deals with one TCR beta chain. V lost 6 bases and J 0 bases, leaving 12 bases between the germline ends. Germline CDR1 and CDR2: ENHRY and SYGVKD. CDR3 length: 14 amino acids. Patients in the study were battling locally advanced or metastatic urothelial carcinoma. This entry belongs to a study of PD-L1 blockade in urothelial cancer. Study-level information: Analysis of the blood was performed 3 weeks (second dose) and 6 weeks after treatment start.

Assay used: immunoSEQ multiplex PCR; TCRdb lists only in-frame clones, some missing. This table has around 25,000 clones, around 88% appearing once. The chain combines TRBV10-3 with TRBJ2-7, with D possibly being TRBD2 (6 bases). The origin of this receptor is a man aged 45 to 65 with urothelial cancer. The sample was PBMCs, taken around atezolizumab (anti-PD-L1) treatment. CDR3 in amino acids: CAISGSGYSYEQYF. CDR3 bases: TGTGCCATCAGCGGTAGCGGTTACTCCTACGAGCAGTACTTC.